Listed below are T cell receptor beta chains from one sample, sequenced in a study of blood T cell repertoires in COVID-19. TCRdb's copy holds only in-frame clones and misses some; the assay was immunoSEQ multiplex PCR. The data contain 150,000 to 200,000 clones, 86% of them singletons. The sequenced material came from peripheral blood. The receptor set was obtained from a middle-aged man with active or convalescent COVID-19. Both conserved end residues are part of each CDR3. The D gene is left open where the match is weak. Only part of the rows carry a size: once, few, many, or a class if the clone is expanded.

v_gene	abundance	d_gene	j_gene	CDR3aa	CDR3nt
TRBV7-8	NA	TRBD1	TRBJ1-3	CASSLDRQGAGNTIYF	TGTGCCAGCAGCTTAGATAGACAGGGGGCTGGAAACACCATATATTTT
TRBV19	NA	NA	TRBJ1-1	CASSKERGTNTEAFF	TGTGCCAGTAGTAAAGAAAGGGGGACGAACACTGAAGCTTTCTTT
TRBV6-1	NA	NA	TRBJ1-1	CASSEAPPKSTGTEAFF	TGTGCCAGCAGTGAAGCCCCCCCCAAGTCTACCGGCACTGAAGCTTTCTTT
TRBV4-3	NA	TRBD1	TRBJ2-7	CASSVVWGQGYEQYF	TGCGCCAGCAGCGTCGTTTGGGGACAGGGCTACGAGCAGTACTTC
TRBV2	NA	NA	TRBJ1-2	CASSSLRTGSNYGYTF	TGTGCCAGCAGCTCCCTAAGAACAGGTTCTAACTATGGCTACACCTTC
TRBV4-2	few	TRBD2	TRBJ2-3	CASSQAAGGPADTQYF	TGTGCCAGCAGCCAAGCGGCGGGGGGGCCAGCAGATACGCAGTATTTT
TRBV2	NA	TRBD1	TRBJ1-5	CASSRDSPNQPQHF	TGTGCCAGCAGTCGGGACAGCCCCAATCAGCCCCAGCATTTT
TRBV4-2	few	NA	TRBJ2-3	CASSQDVQGPGRTQYF	TGTGCCAGCAGCCAAGATGTGCAGGGGCCCGGTCGGACGCAGTATTTT
TRBV4-2	few	TRBD2	TRBJ2-1	CASSQGGGLAGATYNEQFF	TGTGCCAGCAGCCAAGGGGGGGGACTAGCGGGAGCCACCTACAATGAGCAGTTCTTC
TRBV6-1	NA	NA	TRBJ1-5	CASSDLYGTDNQPQHF	TGTGCCAGCAGTGACCTTTATGGAACAGACAATCAGCCCCAGCATTTT
TRBV10-3	NA	TRBD1	TRBJ1-1	CAIRDRQLNTEAFF	TGTGCCATCAGGGACAGGCAACTAAACACTGAAGCTTTCTTT
TRBV5-1	NA	TRBD1	TRBJ1-1	CASSLRQGTEAFF	TGCGCCAGCAGCCTCCGACAGGGGACTGAAGCTTTCTTT
TRBV7-6	NA	NA	TRBJ1-5	CASSLVSGFDQPQHF	TGTGCCAGCAGCTTAGTTTCAGGGTTCGATCAGCCCCAGCATTTT
TRBV6-2/TRBV6-3	NA	TRBD1	TRBJ2-7	CASSYPDRMGSF	TGTGCCAGCAGTTACCCGGACAGGATGGGGTCTTTC
TRBV6-5	NA	TRBD1	TRBJ2-5	CASRRGQGAPSPYF	TGTGCCAGCAGGAGGGGACAGGGGGCGCCTTCACCGTACTTC
TRBV6-2/TRBV6-3	NA	NA	TRBJ2-4	CASSGEQGRGEIKNIQYF	TGTGCCAGCAGTGGCGAACAGGGTAGAGGGGAGATAAAAAACATTCAGTACTTC
TRBV19	NA	NA	TRBJ2-2	CASSVKTGGTGELFF	TGTGCCAGTTCTGTAAAGACAGGCGGTACCGGGGAGCTGTTTTTT
TRBV18	NA	NA	TRBJ2-7	CASSPGQLLSYEQYF	TGTGCCAGCTCACCCGGACAGTTACTCAGCTACGAGCAGTACTTC
TRBV13	NA	NA	TRBJ1-5	CASSFGGDPQHF	TGTGCCAGCAGCTTTGGGGGGGATCCCCAGCATTTT
TRBV7-2	NA	TRBD1	TRBJ2-3	CASSLALQGADTQYF	TGTGCCAGCAGCTTAGCCTTACAGGGGGCAGATACGCAGTATTTT
TRBV6-5	NA	NA	TRBJ2-7	CASSYYSRGVYEQYF	TGTGCCAGCAGTTATTACTCGCGGGGAGTCTACGAGCAGTACTTC
TRBV3-1/TRBV3-2	NA	NA	TRBJ2-1	CASSPPLAKSSYNEQFF	TGTGCCAGCAGCCCACCCCTAGCGAAGAGCTCCTACAATGAGCAGTTCTTC
TRBV7-3	NA	NA	TRBJ2-3	CASSLNSASGIADTQYF	TGTGCCAGCAGCTTAAATAGCGCGAGTGGGATTGCAGATACGCAGTATTTT
TRBV3-1/TRBV3-2	NA	TRBD2	TRBJ2-1	CASSLRLAGNDEQFF	TGTGCCAGCAGCTTACGACTAGCGGGGAACGATGAGCAGTTCTTC
TRBV29-1	NA	NA	TRBJ2-6	CSVRTPSGANVLTF	TGCAGCGTCCGGACTCCTTCTGGGGCCAACGTCCTGACTTTC
TRBV7-3	NA	TRBD1	TRBJ2-3	CASSHPQGARDTQYF	TGTGCCAGCAGCCACCCACAGGGGGCCCGGGATACGCAGTATTTT
TRBV29-1	once	NA	TRBJ2-5	CSVDIRIGETQYF	TGCAGCGTTGATATAAGGATCGGGGAGACCCAGTACTTC
TRBV6-2/TRBV6-3	once	TRBD2	TRBJ2-1	CASSYSIGAGGPFEQFF	TGTGCCAGCAGTTACTCGATAGGAGCGGGGGGGCCATTTGAGCAGTTCTTC
TRBV30	NA	TRBD2	TRBJ2-1	CAWTDSGSQAYNEQFF	TGTGCCTGGACCGATAGCGGGAGTCAGGCCTACAATGAGCAGTTCTTC
TRBV5-1	NA	NA	TRBJ2-2	CAINTGNTGELFF	TGCGCCATCAATACAGGGAACACCGGGGAGCTGTTTTTT
TRBV28	NA	NA	TRBJ2-3	CASSLDWRDTQYF	TGTGCCAGCAGTTTAGACTGGAGGGATACGCAGTATTTT
TRBV2	NA	TRBD1	TRBJ2-5	CASSEAHLGQGETQYF	TGTGCCAGCAGTGAAGCGCACCTCGGACAGGGTGAGACCCAGTACTTC
TRBV18	NA	TRBD1	TRBJ1-3	CASSPQGEVSGNTIYF	TGTGCCAGCTCACCTCAGGGGGAGGTCTCTGGAAACACCATATATTTT
TRBV9	once	NA	TRBJ2-5	CASSLGGGETQYF	TGTGCCAGCAGCCTCGGAGGCGGGGAGACCCAGTACTTC
TRBV4-1	NA	TRBD1	TRBJ1-6	CASSPEPTGGGRYLHF	TGCGCCAGCAGCCCCGAACCCACAGGGGGCGGGAGGTACCTCCACTTT
TRBV13	once	TRBD1	TRBJ2-3	CASSARDSISDTQYF	TGTGCCAGCAGCGCCCGGGACAGTATATCAGATACGCAGTATTTT